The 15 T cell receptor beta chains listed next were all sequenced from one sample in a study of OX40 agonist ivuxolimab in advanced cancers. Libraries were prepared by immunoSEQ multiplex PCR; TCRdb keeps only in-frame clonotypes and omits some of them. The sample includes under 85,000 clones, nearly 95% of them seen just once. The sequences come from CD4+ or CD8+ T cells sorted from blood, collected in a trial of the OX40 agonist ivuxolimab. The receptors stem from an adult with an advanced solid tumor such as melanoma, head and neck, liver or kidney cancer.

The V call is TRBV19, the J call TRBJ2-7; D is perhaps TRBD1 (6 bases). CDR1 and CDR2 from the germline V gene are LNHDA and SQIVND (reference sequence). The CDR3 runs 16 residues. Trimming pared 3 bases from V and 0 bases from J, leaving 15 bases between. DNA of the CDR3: TGTGCCAGTAGTATTGGATTCAGGGGAAGCTCCTACGAGCAGTACTTC. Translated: CASSIGFRGSSYEQYF. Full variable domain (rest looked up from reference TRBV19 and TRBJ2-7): DGGITQSPKYLFRKEGQNVTLSCEQNLNHDAMYWYRQDPGQGLRLIYYSQIVNDFQKGDIAEGYSVSREKKESFPLTVTSAQKNPTAFYLCASSIGFRGSSYEQYFGPGTRLTVT.

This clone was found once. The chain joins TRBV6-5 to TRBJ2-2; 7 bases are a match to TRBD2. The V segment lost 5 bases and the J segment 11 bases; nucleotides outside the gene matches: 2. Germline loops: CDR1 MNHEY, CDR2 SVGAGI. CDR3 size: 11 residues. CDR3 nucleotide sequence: TGTGCCAGCAGTGGGGGGGTAGAGCTGTTTTTT. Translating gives CASSGGVELFF.

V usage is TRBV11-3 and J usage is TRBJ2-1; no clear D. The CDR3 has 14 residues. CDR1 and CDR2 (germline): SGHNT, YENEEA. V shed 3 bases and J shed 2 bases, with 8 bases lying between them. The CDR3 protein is CASSFSGTYNEQFF. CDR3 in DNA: TGTGCCAGCAGCTTTTCGGGTACCTACAATGAGCAGTTCTTC. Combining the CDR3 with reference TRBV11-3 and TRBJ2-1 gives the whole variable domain EAGVVQSPRYKIIEKKQPVAFWCNPISGHNTLYWYLQNLGQGPELLIRYENEEAVDDSQLPKDRFSAERLKGVDSTLKIQPAELGDSAVYLCASSFSGTYNEQFFGPGTRLTVL.

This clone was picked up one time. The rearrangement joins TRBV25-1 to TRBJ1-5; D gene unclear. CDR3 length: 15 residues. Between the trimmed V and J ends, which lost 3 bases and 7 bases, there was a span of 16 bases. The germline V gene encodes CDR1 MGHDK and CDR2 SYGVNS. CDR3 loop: CASSDSARAGQPQHF. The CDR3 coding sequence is TGTGCCAGCAGTGATTCCGCCCGGGCCGGGCAGCCCCAGCATTTT.

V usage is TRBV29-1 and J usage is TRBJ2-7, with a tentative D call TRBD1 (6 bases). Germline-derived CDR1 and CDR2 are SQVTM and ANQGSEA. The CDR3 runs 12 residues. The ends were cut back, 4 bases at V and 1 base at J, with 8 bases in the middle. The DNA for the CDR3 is TGCAGCGTTGGACAGGAATCCTACGAGCAGTACTTC. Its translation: CSVGQESYEQYF.

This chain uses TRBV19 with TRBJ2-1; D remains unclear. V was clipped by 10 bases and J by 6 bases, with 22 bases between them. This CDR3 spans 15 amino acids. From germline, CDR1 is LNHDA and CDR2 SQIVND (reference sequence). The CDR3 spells CAIPPPGHYGNEQFF. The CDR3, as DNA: TGTGCCATCCCCCCCCCGGGCCACTACGGCAATGAGCAGTTCTTC.

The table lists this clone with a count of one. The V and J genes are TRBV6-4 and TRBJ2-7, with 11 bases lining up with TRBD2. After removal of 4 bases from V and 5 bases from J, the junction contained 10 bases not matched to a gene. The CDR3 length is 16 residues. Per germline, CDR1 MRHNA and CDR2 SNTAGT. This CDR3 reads CASSVTSGAKFDEQYF. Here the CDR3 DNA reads TGTGCCAGCAGTGTGACTAGCGGGGCCAAATTCGACGAGCAGTACTTC.

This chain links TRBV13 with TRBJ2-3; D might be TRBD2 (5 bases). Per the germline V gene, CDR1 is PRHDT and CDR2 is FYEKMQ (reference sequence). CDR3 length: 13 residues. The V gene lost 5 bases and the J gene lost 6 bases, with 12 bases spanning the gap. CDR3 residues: CASSRARRDTQYF. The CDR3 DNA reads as TGTGCCAGCAGCCGGGCCAGGAGGGATACGCAGTATTTT.

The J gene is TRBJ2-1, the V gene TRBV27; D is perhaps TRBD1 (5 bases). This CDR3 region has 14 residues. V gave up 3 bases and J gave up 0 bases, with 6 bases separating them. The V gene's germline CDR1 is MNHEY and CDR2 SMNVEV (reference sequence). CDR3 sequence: CASSLQGSYNEQFF. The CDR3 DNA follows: TGTGCCAGCAGTTTGCAGGGCTCCTACAATGAGCAGTTCTTC.

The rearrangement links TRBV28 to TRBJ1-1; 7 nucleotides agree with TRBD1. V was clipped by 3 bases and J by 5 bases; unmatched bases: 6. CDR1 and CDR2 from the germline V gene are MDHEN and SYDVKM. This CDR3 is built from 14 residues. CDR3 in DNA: TGTGCCAGCAGTTTTAGGACAGGAAATACTGAAGCTTTCTTT. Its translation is CASSFRTGNTEAFF.

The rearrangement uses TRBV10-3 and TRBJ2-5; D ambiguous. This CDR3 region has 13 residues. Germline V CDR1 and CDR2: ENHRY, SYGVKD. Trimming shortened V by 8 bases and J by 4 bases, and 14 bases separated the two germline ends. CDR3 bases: TGTGCCATCTCGCCCATACAAGGAGAGACCCAGTACTTC. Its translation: CAISPIQGETQYF.

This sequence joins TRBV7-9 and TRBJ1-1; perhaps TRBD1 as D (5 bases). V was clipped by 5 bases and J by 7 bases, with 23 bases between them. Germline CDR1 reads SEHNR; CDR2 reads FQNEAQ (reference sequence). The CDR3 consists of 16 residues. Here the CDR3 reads CASSRGGIEGSYEAFF. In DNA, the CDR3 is TGTGCCAGCAGCCGTGGGGGTATTGAAGGCTCGTATGAAGCTTTCTTT. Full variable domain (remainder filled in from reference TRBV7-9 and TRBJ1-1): DTGVSQNPRHKITKRGQNVTFRCDPISEHNRLYWYRQTLGQGPEFLTYFQNEAQLEKSRLLSDRFSAERPKGSFSTLEIQRTEQGDSAMYLCASSRGGIEGSYEAFFGQGTRLTVV.

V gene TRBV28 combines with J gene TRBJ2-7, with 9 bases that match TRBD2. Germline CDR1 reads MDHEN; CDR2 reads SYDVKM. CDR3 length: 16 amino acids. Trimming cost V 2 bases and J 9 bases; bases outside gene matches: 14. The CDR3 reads CASSLGSLAGEGTQYF. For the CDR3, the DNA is TGTGCCAGCAGTTTAGGTTCGTTAGCGGGAGAAGGAACGCAGTACTTC. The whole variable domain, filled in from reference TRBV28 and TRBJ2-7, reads DVKVTQSSRYLVKRTGEKVFLECVQDMDHENMFWYRQDPGLGLRLIYFSYDVKMKEKGDIPEGYSVSREKKERFSLILESASTNQTSMYLCASSLGSLAGEGTQYFGPGTRLTVT.

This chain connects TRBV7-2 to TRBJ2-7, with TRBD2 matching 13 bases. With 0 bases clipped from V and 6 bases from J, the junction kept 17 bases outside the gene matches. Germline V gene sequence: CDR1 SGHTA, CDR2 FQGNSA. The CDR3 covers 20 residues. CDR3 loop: CASSLAFLGLAGVGPSEQYF. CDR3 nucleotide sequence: TGTGCCAGCAGCTTAGCGTTCTTAGGACTAGCGGGAGTCGGTCCCTCCGAGCAGTACTTC.

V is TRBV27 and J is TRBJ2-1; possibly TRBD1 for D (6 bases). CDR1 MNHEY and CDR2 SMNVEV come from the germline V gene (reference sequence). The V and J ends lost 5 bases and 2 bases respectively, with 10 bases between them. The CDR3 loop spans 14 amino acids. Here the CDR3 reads CASSLRGPYNEQFF. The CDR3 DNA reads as TGTGCCAGCAGTCTCAGGGGTCCCTACAATGAGCAGTTCTTC.